The subject of this entry is one T cell receptor beta chain. This record comes from a study of glioma-infiltrating T cells after dendritic cell vaccination. Some clones are missing from TCRdb's copy, which holds only in-frame ones; the method was immunoSEQ multiplex PCR. The sample has under 100,000 clones, about 79% seen once. The CDR3 length is 14 residues. Trimming took 0 bases from V and 10 from J; bases not matched to a gene: 5. The germline V gene has CDR1 MNHEY and CDR2 SVGAGI. This TCR came from a human donor with glioblastoma. This chain connects TRBV6-5 to TRBJ2-1; TRBD1 agrees at 8 bases. Sample: blood, taken before dendritic cell vaccination. DNA for the CDR3: TGTGCCAGCAGTTACTCAGCTGGGGACAGGGAGCAGTTCTTC. This encodes CASSYSAGDREQFF.